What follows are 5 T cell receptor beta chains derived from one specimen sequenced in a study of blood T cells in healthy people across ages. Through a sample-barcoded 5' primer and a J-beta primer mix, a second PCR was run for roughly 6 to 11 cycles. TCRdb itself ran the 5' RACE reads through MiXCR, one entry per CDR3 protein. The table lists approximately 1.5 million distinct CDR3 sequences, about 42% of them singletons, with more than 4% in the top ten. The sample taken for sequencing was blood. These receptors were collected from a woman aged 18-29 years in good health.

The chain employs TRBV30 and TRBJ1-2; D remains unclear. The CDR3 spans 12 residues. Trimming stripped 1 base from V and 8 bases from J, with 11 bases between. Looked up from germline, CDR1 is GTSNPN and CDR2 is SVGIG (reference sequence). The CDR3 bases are TGTGCCTGGAGTGGCAGGATATTGGGCTACACCTTC. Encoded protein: CAWSGRILGYTF.

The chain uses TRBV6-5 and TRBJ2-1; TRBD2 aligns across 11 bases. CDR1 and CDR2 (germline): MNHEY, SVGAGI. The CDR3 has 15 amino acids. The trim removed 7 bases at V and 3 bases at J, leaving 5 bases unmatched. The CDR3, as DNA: TGTGCCAGCACCCCTAGCGGGGGGCTCTACAATGAGCAGTTCTTC. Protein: CASTPSGGLYNEQFF.

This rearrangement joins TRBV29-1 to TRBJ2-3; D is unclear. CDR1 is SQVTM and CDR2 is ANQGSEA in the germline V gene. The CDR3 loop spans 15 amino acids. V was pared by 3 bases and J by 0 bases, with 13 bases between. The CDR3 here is CSVDKVLPSTDTQYF. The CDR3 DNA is TGCAGCGTTGATAAAGTACTTCCTAGCACAGATACGCAGTATTTT.

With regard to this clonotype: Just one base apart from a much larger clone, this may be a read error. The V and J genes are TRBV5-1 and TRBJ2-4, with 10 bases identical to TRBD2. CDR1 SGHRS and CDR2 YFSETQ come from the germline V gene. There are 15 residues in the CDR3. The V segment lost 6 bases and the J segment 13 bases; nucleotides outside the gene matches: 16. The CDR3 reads CASIYDLAGGSEQYF. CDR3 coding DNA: TGCGCCAGCATCTACGACTTAGCGGGAGGTAGTGAGCAGTACTTC.

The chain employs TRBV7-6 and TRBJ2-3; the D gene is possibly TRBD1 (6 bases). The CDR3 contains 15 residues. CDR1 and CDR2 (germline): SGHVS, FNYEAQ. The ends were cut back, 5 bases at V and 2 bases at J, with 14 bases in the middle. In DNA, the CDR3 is TGTGCCAGCAGCACCCCGGGACATAACACAGATACGCAGTATTTT. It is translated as CASSTPGHNTDTQYF.